This is a list of T cell receptor beta chains from one sample in a study of OX40 agonist ivuxolimab in advanced cancers. TCRdb keeps only in-frame clones here, not all; method: immunoSEQ multiplex PCR. Here the sample spans about 59,000 clones, 85% to 90% being singletons. Here the sequenced sample was CD4+ or CD8+ T cells sorted from blood, taken in a trial of the OX40 agonist ivuxolimab. These receptors were obtained from an adult with an advanced solid tumor such as melanoma, head and neck, liver or kidney cancer. The CDR3 runs from the conserved cysteine through the conserved F or W. The D gene is left open where the match is weak. Clone sizes are given selectively: once, few, many, or a class where the clone is expanded.

>NA|TRBJ1-2|TRBV20-1|NA
TGCAGTGCTTTCCGGACGGATTTAAGTACCTTC
CSAFRTDLSTF
>TRBD1|TRBJ2-7|TRBV2|NA
TGTGCCAGCAGCGCGACAGGGGTAGGGGAGCAGTACTTC
CASSATGVGEQYF
>NA|TRBJ2-3|TRBV2|NA
TGTGCCAGCAGAGGGACTAGCACAGATACGCAGTATTTT
CASRGTSTDTQYF
>NA|TRBJ1-1|TRBV5-1|NA
TGCGCCAGCAGCCCCCGGGAAAACACTGAAGCTTTCTTT
CASSPRENTEAFF
>TRBD2|TRBJ2-1|TRBV4-2|NA
TGTGCCAGCAGCCAAGGTCCTAGCGGGGACAATGAGCAGTTCTTC
CASSQGPSGDNEQFF
>NA|TRBJ2-6|TRBV28|NA
TGTGCCAGCAGTTCCCGGGGCCACTCTGGGGCCAACGTCCTGACTTTC
CASSSRGHSGANVLTF
>NA|TRBJ1-4|TRBV18|NA
TGTGCCAGCTCACCACCAGGGGTAACTAATGAAAAACTGTTTTTT
CASSPPGVTNEKLFF
>TRBD1|TRBJ1-2|TRBV2|NA
TGTGCCAGCAGACAGGGACAGACTAACTATGGCTACACCTTC
CASRQGQTNYGYTF
>TRBD1|TRBJ1-3|TRBV6-1|NA
TGTGCCAGCAGTGGCGACAGGGTTGGAAACACCATATATTTT
CASSGDRVGNTIYF
>NA|TRBJ2-3|TRBV30|NA
TGTGCCGGGGGTCTAGGGCAGCGGGATACGCAGTATTTT
CAGGLGQRDTQYF
>NA|TRBJ1-5|TRBV9|NA
TGTGCCAGCAGCCCCGCAGGGATGGGCAATCAGCCCCAGCATTTT
CASSPAGMGNQPQHF
>NA|TRBJ2-3|TRBV29-1|NA
TGCAGCGTTGACGGGAGCGAGGGGAGCACAGATACGCAGTATTTT
CSVDGSEGSTDTQYF
>NA|TRBJ1-5|TRBV16|NA
TGTGCCAGCAGCCAATTTGGGCTCCAGCATTTT
CASSQFGLQHF
>TRBD1|TRBJ1-5|TRBV15|NA
TGTGCCACCAGCAGAGCGACAGGGAGGCAGCCCCAGCATTTT
CATSRATGRQPQHF
>TRBD1|TRBJ1-1|TRBV29-1|NA
TGCAGCGGCTCCGGGACAGGGAATGAAGCTTTCTTT
CSGSGTGNEAFF
>NA|TRBJ1-2|TRBV15|NA
TGTGCCACCAGCACGAGGACTACAGGGCATGGCTACACCTTC
CATSTRTTGHGYTF
>NA|TRBJ1-3|TRBV6-1|NA
TGTGCCAGCAGTGAGGGGGGGTATTCTGGAAACACCATATATTTT
CASSEGGYSGNTIYF
>NA|TRBJ1-5|TRBV10-3|once
TGTGCCTCCAGAGGGGCAGATGGGAGCAATCAGCCCCAGCATTTT
CASRGADGSNQPQHF
>NA|TRBJ2-5|TRBV18|NA
TGTGCCAGCTCACCCCCGGGACTAGAGACCCAGTACTTC
CASSPPGLETQYF
>NA|TRBJ1-2|TRBV11-2|NA
TGTGCCAGCAGCTCCCAGAGGTTAGCATTAGCTAACTATGGCTACACCTTC
CASSSQRLALANYGYTF
>NA|TRBJ1-1|TRBV2|NA
TGTGCCAGCAGTCCCTCCGGGGACACTGAAGCTTTCTTT
CASSPSGDTEAFF
>NA|TRBJ2-5|TRBV25-1|NA
TGTGCCAGCAGTGAGTGGACAAGGTCCCCTGAGACCCAGTACTTC
CASSEWTRSPETQYF
>NA|TRBJ1-2|TRBV15|NA
TGTGCCACCAGCAGAGATCACGGGGATAACTATGGCTACACCTTC
CATSRDHGDNYGYTF
>NA|TRBJ1-1|TRBV7-9|NA
TGTGCCACCCGCCGAAGCTGGGCGAACACTGAAGCTTTCTTT
CATRRSWANTEAFF
>NA|TRBJ2-7|TRBV19|once
TGTGCCAGTAGTATAAAGACACTATCCTACGAGCAGTACTTC
CASSIKTLSYEQYF
>TRBD2|TRBJ2-7|TRBV2|NA
TGTGCCAGCAGGGGGACTAGTAATGGGTACGAGCAGTACTTC
CASRGTSNGYEQYF
>NA|TRBJ1-1|TRBV6-1|NA
TGTGCCAGCAGTGGGGGTTTCGACACTGAAGCTTTCTTT
CASSGGFDTEAFF
>NA|TRBJ1-5|TRBV28|NA
TGTGCCAGCGCCTTCATCAGCTTCCGACAGGCCAGCAATCAGCCCCAGCATTTT
CASAFISFRQASNQPQHF
>NA|TRBJ1-6|TRBV10-1|once
TGCGCCAGCAGTCCCTCGACGGGTCTTAATTCACCCCTCCACTTT
CASSPSTGLNSPLHF
>TRBD1|TRBJ2-1|TRBV7-9|NA
TGTGCCAGCAGCCCCACCGGGACAGCTTACAATGAGCAGTTCTTC
CASSPTGTAYNEQFF
>NA|TRBJ2-2|TRBV10-1|NA
TGCGCCAGCAGCCTCGTCACGGGAGCGGGCGGGGAGCTGTTTTTT
CASSLVTGAGGELFF
>TRBD1|TRBJ2-2|TRBV7-2|once
TGTGCCAGCAGGCTAACAGGGGGCACCGGGGAGCTGTTTTTT
CASRLTGGTGELFF
>NA|TRBJ1-1|TRBV2|NA
TGTGCCAGCAGTGGGGACGGAGGAAACACTGAAGCTTTCTTT
CASSGDGGNTEAFF
>NA|TRBJ2-7|TRBV18|NA
TGTGCCAGCTCACCATCCGACAGGTCCTCCTACGAGCAGTACTTC
CASSPSDRSSYEQYF
>TRBD1|TRBJ2-6|TRBV29-1|NA
TGCAGCGTCGGACAGGGCCGGAACAACGTCCTGACTTTC
CSVGQGRNNVLTF
>NA|TRBJ2-7|TRBV7-9|NA
TGTGCCAGCAGCTCCGATGGACTGCCGCGGGACGAGCAGTACTTC
CASSSDGLPRDEQYF
>TRBD1|TRBJ2-1|TRBV10-3|NA
TGTGCCACCAGATCAGACAGGGGGGGAAATGAGCAGTTCTTC
CATRSDRGGNEQFF